These 12 T cell receptor beta chains were sequenced from one sample in a study of T-cell reconstitution after alpha-beta-depleted transplantation in children. Preparation of the TCRbeta library was carried out with unique molecular identifiers. In TCRdb, the PCR reads were re-called with MiXCR into one record per CDR3 protein. This table holds around 530,000 distinct CDR3 sequences, around a third found once. The input for sequencing was PBMCs from the stem cell graft donor, taken from the stem cell graft. The origin of the receptors is a human donor who donated a stem cell graft to a child with aplastic anemia.

This clonotype was seen ten or more times. V gene TRBV6-2 or TRBV6-3 combines with J gene TRBJ1-1; 11 positions match TRBD1. The germline V gene encodes CDR1 MNHEY and CDR2 SVGEGT. With V trimmed by 2 bases and J by 5 bases, 7 bases remained unmatched. CDR3 size: 16 residues. For the CDR3, the DNA is TGTGCCAGCAGTTACGGGACAGGGGGTCTGGGAACTGAAGCTTTCTTT. It encodes CASSYGTGGLGTEAFF.

The chain combines TRBV7-9 with TRBJ1-2; TRBD1 might be the D (5 bases). The CDR3 consists of 13 residues. Per the germline V gene, CDR1 is SEHNR and CDR2 is FQNEAQ (reference sequence). The ends were cut back, 1 base at V and 6 bases at J, with 9 bases in the middle. The DNA of the CDR3 is TGTGCCAGCAGCTTAGAGGGGTGGAATGGCTACACCTTC. Encoded protein: CASSLEGWNGYTF.

The rearrangement joins TRBV20-1 to TRBJ2-3; D uncertain. The CDR3 has 15 residues. Trimming stripped 3 bases from V and 2 bases from J, with 15 bases between. CDR1 is DFQATT, CDR2 SNEGSKA, per germline (reference sequence). As DNA, the CDR3 is TGCAGTGCTAGGCCTTTGCGTACAACCACAGATACGCAGTATTTT. This codes for CSARPLRTTTDTQYF.

The V and J genes are TRBV6-2 or TRBV6-3 and TRBJ2-5; the D gene is possibly TRBD2 (7 bases). CDR1 and CDR2 (germline): MNHEY, SVGEGT. V shed 4 bases and J shed 4 bases, with 16 bases lying between them. The CDR3 sequence is 15 residues long. The CDR3 reads CASSSGQPGGETQYF. The CDR3 coding sequence is TGTGCCAGCAGTTCCGGACAGCCGGGGGGAGAGACCCAGTACTTC.

V usage is TRBV29-1 and J usage is TRBJ1-1; D uncertain. The CDR3 contains 10 residues. V was shortened by 6 bases and J by 6 bases, with 8 bases between the two germline ends. The germline V gene encodes CDR1 SQVTM and CDR2 ANQGSEA. CDR3 sequence reads: CSVRDAEAFF. The CDR3 coding sequence is TGCAGCGTCCGTGACGCTGAAGCTTTCTTT.

This clonotype was counted between two and nine times. V gene TRBV12-3 or TRBV12-4 combines with J gene TRBJ2-3; D not certain. V lost 6 bases to trimming and J lost 4 bases, with 11 bases between them. The CDR3 spans 13 residues. This CDR3 reads CASRQAGADTQYF. In nucleotides, the CDR3 is TGTGCCAGCAGGCAAGCCGGAGCAGATACGCAGTATTTT.

This clonotype was seen a few times. CDR3 protein: CASSSGTYEQYF. In DNA form, the CDR3 reads TGTGCCAGCAGCTCGGGGACCTACGAGCAGTACTTC. The chain couples TRBV5-6 to TRBJ2-7, with a tentative D call TRBD2 (5 bases). Trimming pared 3 bases from V and 2 bases from J, leaving 6 bases between. Germline CDR1 reads SGHDT; CDR2 reads YYEEEE. CDR3 length equals 12 residues. The variable domain in full, with the rest retrieved from reference TRBV5-6 and TRBJ2-7, is DAGVTQSPTHLIKTRGQQVTLRCSPKSGHDTVSWYQQALGQGPQFIFQYYEEEERQRGNFPDRFSGHQFPNYSSELNVNALLLGDSALYLCASSSGTYEQYFGPGTRLTVT.

The chain has TRBV20-1 and TRBJ2-1; D gene unclear. CDR1 is DFQATT and CDR2 is SNEGSKA in the germline V gene (reference sequence). This CDR3 has 14 amino acids. Trimming removed 0 bases from V and 2 bases from J, with 8 bases in between. For the CDR3, the DNA is TGCAGTGCTAGAGATCGGGCTGCCTACAATGAGCAGTTCTTC. Its translation is CSARDRAAYNEQFF.

The chain has TRBV20-1 and TRBJ1-4, with a possible D match to TRBD1 (5 bases). V shed 7 bases and J shed 8 bases, with 14 bases lying between them. CDR3 length: 12 amino acids. Germline V CDR1 and CDR2: DFQATT, SNEGSKA (reference sequence). As DNA, the CDR3 is TGCAGTGGGGCGGGGGACGGCGAAAAACTGTTTTTT. It translates to CSGAGDGEKLFF.

In its sample, this clonotype was seen a few times. This sequence joins TRBV12-3 or TRBV12-4 and TRBJ2-5; TRBD2 matches 11 bases. CDR3 length equals 15 residues. V shed 3 bases, J shed 5 bases, and the junction held 5 bases outside the gene matches. The CDR3 loop is CASSFSSGRQETQYF. CDR3 DNA sequence: TGTGCCAGCAGTTTTTCTAGCGGGAGGCAGGAGACCCAGTACTTC.

V gene TRBV9 combines with J gene TRBJ2-6; TRBD2 might be the D (6 bases). The CDR3 sequence is 17 residues long. Germline V lookup: CDR1 SGDLS, CDR2 YYNGEE. Trimming took 6 bases from V and 0 from J, leaving 16 bases between them. The CDR3, as DNA: TGTGCCAGCATGGGCGGGACCGTAATCTCTGGGGCCAACGTCCTGACTTTC. This gives the protein CASMGGTVISGANVLTF.

This clonotype was found a few times. The chain combines TRBV5-1 with TRBJ2-3, with D perhaps matching TRBD2 (6 bases). The germline V gene encodes CDR1 SGHRS and CDR2 YFSETQ. This CDR3 comprises 15 residues. Trimming removed 0 bases at V and 1 base at J, with 9 bases between. Here the CDR3 reads CASSLVRGGTDTQYF. The CDR3 coding sequence is TGCGCCAGCAGCTTGGTGCGGGGAGGCACAGATACGCAGTATTTT.